The rows below give T cell receptor beta chains drawn from one sample of a study of cytomegalovirus exposure and HLA in healthy donors. Profiling relied on immunoSEQ multiplex PCR, and the TCRdb table lists in-frame clones only, not all of them. The sample has hundreds of thousands of clones, 80% to 90% seen once. Sequencing used PBMCs. These receptors all come from a young man in good health and CMV-seronegative. CDR3s include the opening cysteine and the closing phenylalanine or tryptophan.

15 | TRBJ1-5 | TRBV5-1 | CASALTGEGNQPQHF
14 | TRBJ1-5 | TRBV5-6 | CASSATTGHQPQHF
14 | TRBJ2-7 | TRBV18 | CASSPSTGPYEQYF
13 | TRBJ1-2 | TRBV19 | CASSTETGSSYTF
14 | TRBJ2-3 | TRBV6-6 | CASSWDSRTDTQYF
18 | TRBJ2-2 | TRBV23-1 | CASSPLGQSREGTGELFF
13 | TRBJ1-2 | TRBV28 | CASILQGNYGYTF
14 | TRBJ2-3 | TRBV5-4 | CASRPGTSLDTQYF
15 | TRBJ1-1 | TRBV4-3 | CASREGDRHNAEAFF
16 | TRBJ1-1 | TRBV21-1 | CASSKIRGDWNTEAFF
15 | TRBJ1-1 | TRBV7-9 | CSSSLGTGGMSEAFF
17 | TRBJ2-1 | TRBV13 | CASSPHSQRGGVNEQFF
13 | TRBJ2-7 | TRBV5-1 | CASSLVGNYEQYF
14 | TRBJ2-7 | TRBV7-9 | CASSLTGVGSEQYF
16 | TRBJ2-1 | TRBV19 | CASSLLAQSSYNEQFF
12 | TRBJ2-1 | TRBV5-1 | CASSFEGNEQFF
15 | TRBJ1-6 | TRBV5-5 | CASSLAGELASPLHF
14 | TRBJ1-2 | TRBV11-2 | CASSSITGNYGYTF
13 | TRBJ1-6 | TRBV9 | CASSDRADSPLHF
15 | TRBJ1-3 | TRBV4-2 | CASSPGQISGNTIYF
14 | TRBJ1-2 | TRBV28 | CASSEPGQIYGYTF
13 | TRBJ1-4 | TRBV29-1 | CSVIIRGNEKLFF
16 | TRBJ2-3 | TRBV5-1 | CASSLAAGAITDTQYF
17 | TRBJ2-5 | TRBV5-1 | CASSLLGAGGRQETQYF
15 | TRBJ1-5 | TRBV19 | CASSVWTGGNQPQHF
16 | TRBJ1-5 | TRBV2 | CASSARTGLGRQPQHF
13 | TRBJ2-5 | TRBV9 | CASSVSGEETQYF
14 | TRBJ2-7 | TRBV27 | CASSLLGGPYEQYF
15 | TRBJ2-2 | TRBV9 | CASSGGQENTGELFF
14 | TRBJ2-5 | TRBV28 | CASSLSGGRETQYF
14 | TRBJ1-1 | TRBV27 | CASSLWGQNTEAFF
14 | TRBJ1-1 | TRBV6-5 | CASMGRGVNTEAFF
16 | TRBJ2-2 | TRBV28 | CASSSRLAGGPGELFF
14 | TRBJ1-6 | TRBV7-9 | CSSSFNSYNSPLHF
13 | TRBJ2-3 | TRBV5-4 | CASSLAGTDTQYF
14 | TRBJ2-5 | TRBV18 | CASSPPRGQETQYF
14 | TRBJ1-6 | TRBV19 | CACGASSYNSPLHF
15 | TRBJ2-7 | TRBV6-1 | CASSLGLAGAYEQYF